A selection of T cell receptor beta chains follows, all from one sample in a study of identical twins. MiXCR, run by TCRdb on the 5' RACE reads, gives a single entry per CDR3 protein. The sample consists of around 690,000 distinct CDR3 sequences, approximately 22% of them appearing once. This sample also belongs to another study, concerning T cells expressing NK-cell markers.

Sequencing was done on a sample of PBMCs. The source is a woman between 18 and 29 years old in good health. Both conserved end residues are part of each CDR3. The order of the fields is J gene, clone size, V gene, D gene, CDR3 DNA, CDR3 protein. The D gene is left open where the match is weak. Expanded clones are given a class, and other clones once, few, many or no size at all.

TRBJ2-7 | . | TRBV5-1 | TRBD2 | TGCGCCAGCAGTACAGCGGGAGGCTACGAGCAGTACTTC | CASSTAGGYEQYF
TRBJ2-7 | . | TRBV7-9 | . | TGTGCCAGCAGCTCACCTTTTAGGGCTACCTACGAGCAGTACTTC | CASSSPFRATYEQYF
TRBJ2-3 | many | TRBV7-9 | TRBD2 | TGCGCCAGCAGCTTGTCTAGCGGGGATACGCAGTATTTT | CASSLSSGDTQYF
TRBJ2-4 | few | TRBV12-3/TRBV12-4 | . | TGTGCCAGCAGCCTCTCACAAACTCTAGCCAAAAACATTCAGTACTTC | CASSLSQTLAKNIQYF
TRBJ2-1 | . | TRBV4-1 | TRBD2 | TGCGCCAGCAGCCAAGACCCGGGACTAGCGGGAGATGAGCAGTTCTTC | CASSQDPGLAGDEQFF
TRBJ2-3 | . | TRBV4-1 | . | TGCGCCAGCAGCCAAGATGGGGGGCTCAACACAGATACGCAGTATTTT | CASSQDGGLNTDTQYF
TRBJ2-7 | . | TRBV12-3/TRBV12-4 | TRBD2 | TGTGCCAGCAGTTTCAGTAGCGGGGCCATGTACGAGCAGTACTTC | CASSFSSGAMYEQYF
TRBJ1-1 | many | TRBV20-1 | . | TGCAGCGGGGTAGGGAACACTGAAGCTTTCTTT | CSGVGNTEAFF
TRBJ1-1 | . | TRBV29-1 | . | TGCAGCGCATCTTTGGGGGACACTGAAGCTTTCTTT | CSASLGDTEAFF
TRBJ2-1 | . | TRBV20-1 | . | TGCAGTGCTAGTAGGGCCCTGAGCTCCTACAATGAGCAGTTCTTC | CSASRALSSYNEQFF
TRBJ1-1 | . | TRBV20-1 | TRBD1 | TGCAGTGCTAGAGAAGGGACAGGCCCTCGAAACACTGAAGCTTTCTTT | CSAREGTGPRNTEAFF
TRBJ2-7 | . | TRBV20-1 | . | TGCAGTGCTAGAGATCATTCGGGGTTCTCCTACGAGCAGTACTTC | CSARDHSGFSYEQYF
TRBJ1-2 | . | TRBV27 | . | TGTGCCAGCAGTACGTTCGATGGAAGCTATGGCTACACCTTC | CASSTFDGSYGYTF
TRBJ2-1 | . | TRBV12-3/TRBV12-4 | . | TGTGCCAGCAAGGAAGAGGGGGGAGCCAAATCCTACAATGAGCAGTTCTTC | CASKEEGGAKSYNEQFF
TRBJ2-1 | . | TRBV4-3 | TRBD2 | TGCGCCAGCAGCCAGCAAATAGGGACTAGCGGTTACAATGAGCAGTTCTTC | CASSQQIGTSGYNEQFF
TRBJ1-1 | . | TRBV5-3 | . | TGTGCCAGAAGCTTACCAAGAACTGAAGCTTTCTTT | CARSLPRTEAFF
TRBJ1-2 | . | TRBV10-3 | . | TGTGCCATCAGCCCAGAGTGGGGGGCCCCTAACTATGGCTACACCTTC | CAISPEWGAPNYGYTF
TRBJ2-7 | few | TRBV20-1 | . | TGCAGTGCTTCCTACAGGGGAGGCGAGCAGTACTTC | CSASYRGGEQYF
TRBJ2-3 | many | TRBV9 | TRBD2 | TGTGCCAGCTCGCGGGGGACTATGCGCACAGATACGCAGTATTTT | CASSRGTMRTDTQYF
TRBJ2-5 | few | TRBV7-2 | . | TGTGCCAGCAGCTTAGTGGGGGCCGGGGGGCAAGTGACCCAGTACTTC | CASSLVGAGGQVTQYF
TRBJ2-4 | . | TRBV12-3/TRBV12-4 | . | TGTGCCAGCAGTTTAGCGCACGGCGTGAAAAACATTCAGTACTTC | CASSLAHGVKNIQYF
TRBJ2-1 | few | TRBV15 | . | TGTGCCACCAGCAGAGGACCGAATCCCTACAATGAGCAGTTCTTC | CATSRGPNPYNEQFF
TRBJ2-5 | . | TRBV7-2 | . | TGTGCCAGCAGCTTAGCCAGCGCCGGGTGGGGGGAGACCCAGTACTTC | CASSLASAGWGETQYF
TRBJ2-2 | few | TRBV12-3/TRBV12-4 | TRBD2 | TGTGCCAGCAGTTTGAGCGGGAGGGACACCGGGGAGCTGTTTTTT | CASSLSGRDTGELFF
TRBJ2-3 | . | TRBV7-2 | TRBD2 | TGTGCCAGCAGCTCTATAGCGGGAGCCACAGATACGCAGTATTTT | CASSSIAGATDTQYF
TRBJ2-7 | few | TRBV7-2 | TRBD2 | TGTGCCAGCAGGCGACTAGCGGGACCCTACGAGCAGTACTTC | CASRRLAGPYEQYF
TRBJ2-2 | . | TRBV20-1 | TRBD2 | TGCAGTGCTAGGCAGACTAGCGGGAGGAGGGAGCTGTTTTTT | CSARQTSGRRELFF
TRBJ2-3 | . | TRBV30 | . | TGTGCCTGGAGGGAGTTGGGTAGCACAGATACGCAGTATTTT | CAWRELGSTDTQYF
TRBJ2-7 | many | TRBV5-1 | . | TGCGCCAGCAGCTGGGGGGTAGCGTCATCTTACGAGCAGTACTTC | CASSWGVASSYEQYF
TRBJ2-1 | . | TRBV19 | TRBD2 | TGTGCCAGTATTAGAGACCCAGCGGGGGGTTCATACAATGAGCAGTTCTTC | CASIRDPAGGSYNEQFF
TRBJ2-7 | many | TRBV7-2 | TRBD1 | TGTGCCAGCAGCCTTATCTCCGGGACAGGAATGTACGAGCAGTACTTC | CASSLISGTGMYEQYF
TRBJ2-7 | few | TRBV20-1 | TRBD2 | TGCAGTGCTTTACAACCCGGGACTAGCGGGAGGCCAACCTTGGGGGAGCAGTACTTC | CSALQPGTSGRPTLGEQYF
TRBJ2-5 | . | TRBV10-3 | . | TGTGCCATCGGCTTTGGGGGGCCAGAGACCCAGTACTTC | CAIGFGGPETQYF
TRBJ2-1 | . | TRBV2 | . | TGTGCCAGCAGTGAGCAGGGGGGGTACAATGAGCAGTTCTTC | CASSEQGGYNEQFF
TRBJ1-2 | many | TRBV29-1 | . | TGCAGCGTTGCCCAAGGGAACTATGGCTACACCTTC | CSVAQGNYGYTF
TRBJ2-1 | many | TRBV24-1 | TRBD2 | TGTGCCACCAGTACGGGGGAAACCGGGACTAGGATCTTCGGTGAGCAGTTCTTC | CATSTGETGTRIFGEQFF
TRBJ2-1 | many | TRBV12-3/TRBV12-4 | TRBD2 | TGTGCCAGCAGTTTTTTCGGGCTAGCGGGGGGGTATGATGAGCAGTTCTTC | CASSFFGLAGGYDEQFF
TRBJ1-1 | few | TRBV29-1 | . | TGCAGCGTTTTCGGGGGACTGAACACTGAAGCTTTCTTT | CSVFGGLNTEAFF
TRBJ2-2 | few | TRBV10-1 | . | TGCGCCAGCAGGATGGGACTGGACGGGGAGCTGTTTTTT | CASRMGLDGELFF
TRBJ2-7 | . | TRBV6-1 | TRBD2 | TGTGCCAGCAGTGAATATTGGCTAGCGGGAGGACGAGCCTACGAGCAGTACTTC | CASSEYWLAGGRAYEQYF
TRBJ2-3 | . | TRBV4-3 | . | TGCGCCAGCAGCCAAAAAACCCCCCCCTTGGCAAGTGGAGCAGATACGCAGTATTTT | CASSQKTPPLASGADTQYF
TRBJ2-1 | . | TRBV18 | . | TGTGCCAGCTCACCCCCCGACCGAGGGGAGCAGTTCTTC | CASSPPDRGEQFF
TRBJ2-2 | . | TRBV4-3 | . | TGCGCCAGCAGCCTATGGACATCGTACGGGGAGCTGTTTTTT | CASSLWTSYGELFF
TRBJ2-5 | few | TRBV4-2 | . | TGTGCCAGCAGCCAAGGAGCTTTGGAGACCCAGTACTTC | CASSQGALETQYF
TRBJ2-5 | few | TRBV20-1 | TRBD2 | TGCAGTGCTAGTTGGGCGGGGGGCTCCCAAGAGACCCAGTACTTC | CSASWAGGSQETQYF
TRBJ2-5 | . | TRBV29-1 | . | TGCAGCGTTTACGGACGGCCTCAAGAGACCCAGTACTTC | CSVYGRPQETQYF
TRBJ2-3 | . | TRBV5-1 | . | TGCGCCAGCAGCACAACAGGCCCCAGAGGACCAGATACGCAGTATTTT | CASSTTGPRGPDTQYF
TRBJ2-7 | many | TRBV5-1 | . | TGCGCCAGCAGCCCTAGCAAGGGCGAGCAGTACTTC | CASSPSKGEQYF
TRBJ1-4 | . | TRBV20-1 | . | TGCAGTGCTAGTCTCAGGGCTGGAGAAGAAAAACTGTTTTTT | CSASLRAGEEKLFF
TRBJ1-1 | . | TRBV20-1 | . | TGCAGTGCTAGGCTTCGAAATTTGAACACTGAAGCTTTCTTT | CSARLRNLNTEAFF
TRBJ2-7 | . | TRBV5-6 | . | TGTGCCAGCAGCTGGACGAACGAGCAGTACTTC | CASSWTNEQYF
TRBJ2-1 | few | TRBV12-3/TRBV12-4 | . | TGTGCCAGCACCCCAAGGGTCTCCTACAATGAGCAGTTCTTC | CASTPRVSYNEQFF
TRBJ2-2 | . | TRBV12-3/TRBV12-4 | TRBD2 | TGTGCCAGCAGTTTCTCATACCTAGCGGGGGCCCCGGGAAAAACCGGGGAGCTGTTTTTT | CASSFSYLAGAPGKTGELFF
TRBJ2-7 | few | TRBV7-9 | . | TGTGCCAGCAGCTTATCCCCCCCCTCCTACGAGCAGTACTTC | CASSLSPPSYEQYF
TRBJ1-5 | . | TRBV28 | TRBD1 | TGTGCCACTACTAAGCTCCTGGACAGGGTTGTTATTAGCAATCAGCCCCAGCATTTT | CATTKLLDRVVISNQPQHF